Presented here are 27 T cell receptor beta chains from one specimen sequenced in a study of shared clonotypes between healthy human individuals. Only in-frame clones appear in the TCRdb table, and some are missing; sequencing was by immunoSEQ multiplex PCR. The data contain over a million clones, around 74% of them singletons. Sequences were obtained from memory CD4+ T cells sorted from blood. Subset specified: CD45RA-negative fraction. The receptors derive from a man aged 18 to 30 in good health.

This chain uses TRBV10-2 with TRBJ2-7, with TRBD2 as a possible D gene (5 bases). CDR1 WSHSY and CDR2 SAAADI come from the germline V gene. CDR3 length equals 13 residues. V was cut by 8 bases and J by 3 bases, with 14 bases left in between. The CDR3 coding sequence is TGCGCCAGCCTCCGAGGGCCCGGCTACGAGCAGTACTTC. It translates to CASLRGPGYEQYF.

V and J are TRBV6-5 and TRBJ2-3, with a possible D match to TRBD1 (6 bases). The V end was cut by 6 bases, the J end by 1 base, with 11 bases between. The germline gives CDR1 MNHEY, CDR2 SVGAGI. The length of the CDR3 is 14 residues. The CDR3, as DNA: TGTGCCAGCAGAAACCCAGGGGGCACAGATACGCAGTATTTT. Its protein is CASRNPGGTDTQYF.

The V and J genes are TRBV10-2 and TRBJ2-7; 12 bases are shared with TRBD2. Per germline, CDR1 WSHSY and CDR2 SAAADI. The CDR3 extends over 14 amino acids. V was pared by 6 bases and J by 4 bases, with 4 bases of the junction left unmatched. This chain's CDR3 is CASRLAGGRYEQYF. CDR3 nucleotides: TGCGCCAGCAGACTAGCGGGAGGTCGGTACGAGCAGTACTTC.

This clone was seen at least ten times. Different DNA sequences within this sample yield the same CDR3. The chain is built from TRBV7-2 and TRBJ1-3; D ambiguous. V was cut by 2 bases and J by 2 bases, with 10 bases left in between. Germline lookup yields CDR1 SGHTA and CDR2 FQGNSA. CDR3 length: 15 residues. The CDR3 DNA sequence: TGTGCCAGCAGCTTACTCCGGGGTCCTGGAAACACCATATATTTT. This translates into CASSLLRGPGNTIYF.

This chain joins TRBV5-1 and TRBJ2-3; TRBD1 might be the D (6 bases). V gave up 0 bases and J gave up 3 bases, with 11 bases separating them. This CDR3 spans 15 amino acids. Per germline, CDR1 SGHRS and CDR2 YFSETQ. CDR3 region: CASSLDGGQTDTQYF. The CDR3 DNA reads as TGCGCCAGCAGCTTGGATGGGGGCCAAACAGATACGCAGTATTTT.

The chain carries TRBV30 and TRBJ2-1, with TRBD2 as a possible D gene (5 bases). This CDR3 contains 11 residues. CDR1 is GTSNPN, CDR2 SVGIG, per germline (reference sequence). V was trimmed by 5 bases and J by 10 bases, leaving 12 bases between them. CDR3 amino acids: CAWGAGGEQFF. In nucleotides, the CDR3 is TGTGCCTGGGGAGCAGGAGGCGAGCAGTTCTTC.

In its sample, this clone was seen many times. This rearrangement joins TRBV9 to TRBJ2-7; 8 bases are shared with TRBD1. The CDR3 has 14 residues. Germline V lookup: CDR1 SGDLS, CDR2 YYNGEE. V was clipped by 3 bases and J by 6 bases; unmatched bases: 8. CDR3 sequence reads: CASSARGLISEQYF. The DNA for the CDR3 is TGTGCCAGCAGCGCCAGGGGGCTCATAAGCGAGCAGTACTTC.

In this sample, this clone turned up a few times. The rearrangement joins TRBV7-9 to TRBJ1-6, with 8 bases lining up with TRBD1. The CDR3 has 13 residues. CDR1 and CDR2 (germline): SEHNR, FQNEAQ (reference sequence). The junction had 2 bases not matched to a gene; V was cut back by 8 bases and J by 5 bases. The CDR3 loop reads CASVDRDNSPLHF. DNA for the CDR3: TGTGCCAGCGTGGACAGGGATAATTCACCCCTCCACTTT.

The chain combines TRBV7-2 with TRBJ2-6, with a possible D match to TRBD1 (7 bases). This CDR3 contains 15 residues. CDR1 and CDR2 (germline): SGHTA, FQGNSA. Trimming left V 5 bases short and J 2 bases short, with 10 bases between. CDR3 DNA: TGTGCCAGCAGCGGAGGGGGCGCTGGGGCCAACGTCCTGACTTTC. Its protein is CASSGGGAGANVLTF.

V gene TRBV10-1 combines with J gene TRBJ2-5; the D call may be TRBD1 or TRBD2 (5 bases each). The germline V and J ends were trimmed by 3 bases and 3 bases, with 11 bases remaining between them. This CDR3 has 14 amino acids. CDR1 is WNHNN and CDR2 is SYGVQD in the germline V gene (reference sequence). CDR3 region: CASSDGAGKETQYF. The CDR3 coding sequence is TGCGCCAGCAGTGACGGGGCAGGGAAAGAGACCCAGTACTTC.

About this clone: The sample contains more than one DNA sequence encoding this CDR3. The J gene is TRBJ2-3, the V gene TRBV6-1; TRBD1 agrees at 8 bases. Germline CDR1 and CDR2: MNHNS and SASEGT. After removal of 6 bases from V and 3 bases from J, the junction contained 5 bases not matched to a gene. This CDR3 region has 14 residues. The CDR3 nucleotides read TGTGCCAGCAGAAGACAGGGGAGTACAGATACGCAGTATTTT. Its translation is CASRRQGSTDTQYF.

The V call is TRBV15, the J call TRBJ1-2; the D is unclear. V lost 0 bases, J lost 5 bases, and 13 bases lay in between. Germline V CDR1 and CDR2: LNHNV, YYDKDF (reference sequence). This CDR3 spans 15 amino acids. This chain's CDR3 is CATSRDGTDSYGYTF. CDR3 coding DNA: TGTGCCACCAGCAGAGATGGAACAGATTCTTATGGCTACACCTTC.

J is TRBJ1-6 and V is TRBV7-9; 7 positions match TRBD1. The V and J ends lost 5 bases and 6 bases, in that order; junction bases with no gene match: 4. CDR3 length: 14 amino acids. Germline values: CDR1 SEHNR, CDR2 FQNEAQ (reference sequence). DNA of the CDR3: TGTGCCAGCAGCGCAGGACAGGTTAATTCACCCCTCCACTTT. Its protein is CASSAGQVNSPLHF.

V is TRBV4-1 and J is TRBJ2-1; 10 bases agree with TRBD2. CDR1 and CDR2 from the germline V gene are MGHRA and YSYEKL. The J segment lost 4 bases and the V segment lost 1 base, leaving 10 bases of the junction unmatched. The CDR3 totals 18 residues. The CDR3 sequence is CASSQATSSGGSYNEQFF. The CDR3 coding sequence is TGCGCCAGCAGCCAAGCGACCTCTAGCGGGGGATCTTACAATGAGCAGTTCTTC.

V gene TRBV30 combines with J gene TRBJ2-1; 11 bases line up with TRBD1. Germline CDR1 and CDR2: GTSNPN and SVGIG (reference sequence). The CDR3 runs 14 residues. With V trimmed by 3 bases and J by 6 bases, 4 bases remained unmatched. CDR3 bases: TGTGCCTGGAGCACCGGGACAGGGGGCAATGAGCAGTTCTTC. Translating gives CAWSTGTGGNEQFF.

CDR3 coding DNA: TGTGCCAGCAGCGACAGGGGTTTCACAGATACGCAGTATTTT. Its translation is CASSDRGFTDTQYF. This rearrangement joins TRBV25-1 to TRBJ2-3; TRBD1 aligns across 8 bases. Per the germline V gene, CDR1 is MGHDK and CDR2 is SYGVNS. There are 14 residues in the CDR3. The ends lost 6 bases at V and 2 bases at J; junction bases unmatched: 4.

CDR3 in DNA: TGTGCCAGCAGCTCTCCAGGGAGGGAGTTTACAGATACGCAGTATTTT. Amino acid sequence: CASSSPGREFTDTQYF. The chain couples TRBV7-2 to TRBJ2-3, with TRBD2 matching over 7 bases. The ends lost 4 bases at V and 3 bases at J; junction bases unmatched: 10. The CDR3 is 16 amino acids. CDR1 is SGHTA and CDR2 is FQGNSA in the germline V gene.

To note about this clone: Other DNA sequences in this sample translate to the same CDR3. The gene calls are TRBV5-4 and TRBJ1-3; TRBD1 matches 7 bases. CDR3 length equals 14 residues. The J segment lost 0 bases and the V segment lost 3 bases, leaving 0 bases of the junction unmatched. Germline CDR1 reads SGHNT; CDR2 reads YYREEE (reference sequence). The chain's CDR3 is CASSSGGSGNTIYF. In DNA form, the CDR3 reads TGTGCCAGCAGCTCAGGGGGCTCTGGAAACACCATATATTTT.

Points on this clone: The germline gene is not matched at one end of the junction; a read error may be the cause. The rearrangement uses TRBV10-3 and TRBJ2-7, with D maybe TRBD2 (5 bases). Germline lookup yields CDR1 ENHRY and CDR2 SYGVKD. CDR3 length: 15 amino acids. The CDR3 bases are TGTGCCAGCAGTCCAATCACGACAAGCACTAGCGAGCAGTACTTC. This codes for CASSPITTSTSEQYF.

CDR3 amino acids: CASSLERGGCCGQPQHF. Written as DNA, the CDR3 is TGCGCCAGCAGCTTGGAGAGGGGAGGGTGTTGCGGGCAGCCCCAGCATTTT. The V call is TRBV5-1, the J call TRBJ1-5, with D maybe TRBD1 (5 bases). V lost 0 bases and J lost 7, with 20 bases in between. Germline CDR1 and CDR2: SGHRS and YFSETQ. The CDR3 contains 17 residues. Combining the CDR3 with reference TRBV5-1 and TRBJ1-5 gives the whole variable domain KAGVTQTPRYLIKTRGQQVTLSCSPISGHRSVSWYQQTPGQGLQFLFEYFSETQRNKGNFPGRFSGRQFSNSRSEMNVSTLELGDSALYLCASSLERGGCCGQPQHFGDGTRLSIL.

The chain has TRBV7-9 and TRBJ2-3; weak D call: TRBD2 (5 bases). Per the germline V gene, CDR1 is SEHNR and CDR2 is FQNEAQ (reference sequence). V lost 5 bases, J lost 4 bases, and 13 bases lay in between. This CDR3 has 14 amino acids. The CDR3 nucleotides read TGTGCCAGCAGCCCGGGGTTTGGGTCAGATACGCAGTATTTT. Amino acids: CASSPGFGSDTQYF.

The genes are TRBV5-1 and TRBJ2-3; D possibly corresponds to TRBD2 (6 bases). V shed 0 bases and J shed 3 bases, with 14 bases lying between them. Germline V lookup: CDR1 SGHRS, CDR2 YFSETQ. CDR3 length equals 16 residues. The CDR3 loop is CASSLEGSRGTDTQYF. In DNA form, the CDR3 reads TGCGCCAGCAGCTTGGAGGGGTCGCGGGGTACAGATACGCAGTATTTT. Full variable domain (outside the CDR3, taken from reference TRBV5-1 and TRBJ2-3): KAGVTQTPRYLIKTRGQQVTLSCSPISGHRSVSWYQQTPGQGLQFLFEYFSETQRNKGNFPGRFSGRQFSNSRSEMNVSTLELGDSALYLCASSLEGSRGTDTQYFGPGTRLTVL.

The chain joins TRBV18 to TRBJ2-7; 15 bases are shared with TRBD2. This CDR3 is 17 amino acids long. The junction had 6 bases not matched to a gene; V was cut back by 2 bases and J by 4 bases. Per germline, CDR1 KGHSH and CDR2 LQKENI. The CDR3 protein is CASSPSGLAGGGYEQYF. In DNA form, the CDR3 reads TGTGCCAGCTCACCATCCGGACTAGCGGGAGGGGGGTACGAGCAGTACTTC.

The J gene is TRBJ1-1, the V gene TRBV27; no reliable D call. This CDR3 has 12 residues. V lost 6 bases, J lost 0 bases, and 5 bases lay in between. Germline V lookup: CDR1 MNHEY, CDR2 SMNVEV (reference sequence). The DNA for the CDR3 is TGTGCCAGCAGGATGATGAACACTGAAGCTTTCTTT. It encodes CASRMMNTEAFF.

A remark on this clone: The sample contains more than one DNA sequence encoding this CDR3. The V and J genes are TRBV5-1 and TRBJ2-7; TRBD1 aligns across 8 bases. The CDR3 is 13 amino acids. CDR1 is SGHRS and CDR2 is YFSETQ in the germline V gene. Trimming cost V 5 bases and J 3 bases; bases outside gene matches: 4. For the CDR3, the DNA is TGCGCCAGCAGTACAGGACAGGGCTACGAGCAGTACTTC. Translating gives CASSTGQGYEQYF.

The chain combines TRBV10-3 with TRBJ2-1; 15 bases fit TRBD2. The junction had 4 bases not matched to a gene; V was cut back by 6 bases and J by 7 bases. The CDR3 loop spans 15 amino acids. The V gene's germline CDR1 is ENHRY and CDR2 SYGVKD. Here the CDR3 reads CAIRGTSGGRNEQFF. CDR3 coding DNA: TGTGCCATCAGAGGGACTAGCGGGGGGCGTAATGAGCAGTTCTTC.

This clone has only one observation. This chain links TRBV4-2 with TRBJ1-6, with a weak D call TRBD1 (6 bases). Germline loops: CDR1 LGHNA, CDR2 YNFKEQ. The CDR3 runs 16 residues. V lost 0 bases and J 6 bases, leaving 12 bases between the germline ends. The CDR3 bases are TGTGCCAGCAGCCAAGAACCAGGGGAGGCTAATTCACCCCTCCACTTT. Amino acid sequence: CASSQEPGEANSPLHF.